Below, 9 T cell receptor beta chains from the same sample are listed, as sequenced in a study of shared clonotypes between healthy human individuals (dated by TCRdb to 2020 to 2021). Libraries were built with the immunoSEQ multiplex PCR assay. What TCRdb holds here is the immuneACCESS table cut down to in-frame rearrangements. Part of the clones is not present; checked against another copy, under half of the missing clones reflect an unresolved V gene, and the others are unexplained. Recorded for this sample are roughly 1,500,000 clones; around 98.5% of them occurred a single time. The ten largest clones represent about 0.35% of the sample. The sample comprised naive CD4+ T cells sorted from blood. Sample cell subset or site, as interpreted from the label and publication: CD45RA+ positively selected. The receptors shown here come from a man under 40 in good health.

The V gene is TRBV5-1, the J gene TRBJ2-7; 8 bases agree with TRBD1. CDR1 is SGHRS and CDR2 is YFSETQ in the germline V gene. The CDR3 loop spans 15 amino acids. V gave up 0 bases and J gave up 4 bases; unmatched junction bases: 6. In nucleotides, the CDR3 is TGCGCCAGCAGCTTGGTGAGGACAGGGACTTACGAGCAGTACTTC. Protein product: CASSLVRTGTYEQYF.

This rearrangement joins TRBV5-4 to TRBJ2-7; D call uncertain. Germline assignment: CDR1 SGHNT and CDR2 YYREEE (reference sequence). Trimming pared 0 bases from V and 2 bases from J, leaving 6 bases between. CDR3 length: 13 residues. CDR3 nucleotide sequence: TGTGCCAGCAGCTTGGGCAAGACCTACGAGCAGTACTTC. It is translated as CASSLGKTYEQYF. The complete variable domain, with remaining parts taken from reference TRBV5-4 and TRBJ2-7, reads ETGVTQSPTHLIKTRGQQVTLRCSSQSGHNTVSWYQQALGQGPQFIFQYYREEENGRGNFPPRFSGLQFPNYSSELNVNALELDDSALYLCASSLGKTYEQYFGPGTRLTVT.

This clone is a singleton in its sample. V is TRBV7-9 and J is TRBJ1-5; D gene ambiguous. CDR3 size: 14 residues. Trimming removed 0 bases at V and 6 bases at J, with 9 bases between. The germline gives CDR1 SEHNR, CDR2 FQNEAQ (reference sequence). The CDR3 nucleotides are TGTGCCAGCAGCTTAGCCCGGCCGGGTCAGCCCCAGCATTTT. Amino acids: CASSLARPGQPQHF.

J is TRBJ2-3 and V is TRBV11-2; 10 bases are a match to TRBD2. Looked up from germline, CDR1 is SGHAT and CDR2 is FQNNGV. The CDR3 contains 16 residues. V shed 2 bases, J shed 2 bases, and the junction held 4 bases outside the gene matches. This CDR3 is CASSLRTSGYTDTQYF. The CDR3 DNA sequence: TGTGCCAGCAGCTTAAGGACTAGCGGATACACAGATACGCAGTATTTT.

This chain joins TRBV5-8 and TRBJ2-1, with 12 positions matching TRBD2. The germline gives CDR1 SGHTS, CDR2 YDEGEE. Trimming removed 4 bases from V and 7 bases from J; junction bases left unmatched: 12. CDR3 length equals 17 residues. This chain's CDR3 is CASSRGLAGTYSNEQFF. Here the CDR3 DNA reads TGTGCCAGCAGCCGTGGACTAGCGGGAACTTATTCGAATGAGCAGTTCTTC.

The chain links TRBV11-2 to TRBJ2-1; 7 bases agree with TRBD2. V dropped 4 bases and J dropped 5; count of bases not matched to a gene: 8. CDR1 and CDR2 (germline): SGHAT, FQNNGV. The CDR3 totals 15 residues. CDR3 nucleotides: TGTGCCAGCAGCTCGGGCGGGAGCAACGACAATGAGCAGTTCTTC. Translation: CASSSGGSNDNEQFF. Full variable domain (missing parts from reference TRBV11-2 and TRBJ2-1): EAGVAQSPRYKIIEKRQSVAFWCNPISGHATLYWYQQILGQGPKLLIQFQNNGVVDDSQLPKDRFSAERLKGVDSTLKIQPAKLEDSAVYLCASSSGGSNDNEQFFGPGTRLTVL.

This chain connects TRBV29-1 to TRBJ2-5; perhaps TRBD2 as D (6 bases). The CDR3 totals 15 residues. Trimming removed 7 bases from V and 7 bases from J, with 25 bases in between. Germline loops: CDR1 SQVTM, CDR2 ANQGSEA. Here the CDR3 reads CSAVTSSVEFGTQYF. In DNA form, the CDR3 reads TGCAGCGCCGTAACGTCTAGCGTCGAATTCGGGACCCAGTACTTC.

The chain has TRBV29-1 and TRBJ2-5; tentatively, D is TRBD1 (6 bases). The V end lost 5 bases, the J end lost 2 bases, and 12 bases lay between the germline ends. The CDR3 loop spans 13 amino acids. In germline, CDR1 is SQVTM, CDR2 ANQGSEA. The CDR3 sequence is CSVRTVLQETQYF. In DNA form, the CDR3 reads TGCAGCGTTCGGACAGTATTGCAAGAGACCCAGTACTTC.

This chain's CDR3 is CAIQVGNQPQHF. CDR3 in DNA: TGTGCCATCCAGGTGGGCAATCAGCCCCAGCATTTT. This chain joins TRBV28 and TRBJ1-5; D uncertain. V lost 10 bases, J lost 2 bases, and 9 bases lay in between. The CDR3 sequence is 12 residues long. Germline V CDR1 and CDR2: MDHEN, SYDVKM.